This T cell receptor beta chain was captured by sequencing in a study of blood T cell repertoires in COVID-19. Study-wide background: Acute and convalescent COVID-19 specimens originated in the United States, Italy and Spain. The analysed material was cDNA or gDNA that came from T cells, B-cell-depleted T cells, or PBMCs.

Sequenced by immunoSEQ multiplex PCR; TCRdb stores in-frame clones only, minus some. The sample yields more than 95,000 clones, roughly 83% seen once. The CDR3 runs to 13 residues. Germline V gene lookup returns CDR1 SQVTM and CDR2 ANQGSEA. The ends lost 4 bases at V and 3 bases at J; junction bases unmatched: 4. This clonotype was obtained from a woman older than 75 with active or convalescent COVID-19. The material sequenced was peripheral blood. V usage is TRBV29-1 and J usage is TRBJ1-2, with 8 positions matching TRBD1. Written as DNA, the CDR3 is TGCAGCGTTGGGGACAGGTGGGACTATGGCTACACCTTC. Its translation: CSVGDRWDYGYTF.